Shown below are 5 T cell receptor beta chains from a single sample sequenced in a study of response to subunit inactivated influenza vaccine. From the RT-PCR reads, TCRdb called clonotypes with MiXCR, one entry per CDR3 protein. The table includes about 500,000 distinct CDR3 sequences, 10% to 15% detected once. This material consisted of PBMCs from blood, taken more than 35 days after vaccination. The receptors were gathered from a middle-aged man who received an inactivated influenza vaccine.

This clonotype has just a few counts. V usage is TRBV3-1 and J usage is TRBJ2-5; the D gene could be TRBD1 or TRBD2 (5 bases each). This CDR3 comprises 16 residues. Trimming removed 0 bases at V and 1 base at J, with 12 bases between. Germline values: CDR1 LGHDT, CDR2 YNNKEL (reference sequence). The CDR3 DNA sequence: TGTGCCAGCAGCCAAGATCGAGGGGTGGTCCAAGAGACCCAGTACTTC. This translates into CASSQDRGVVQETQYF.

This clonotype turned up a few times. The chain combines TRBV18 with TRBJ2-7; D is uncertain. CDR3 length equals 13 residues. V was trimmed by 3 bases and J by 2 bases, leaving 8 bases between them. The germline gives CDR1 KGHSH, CDR2 LQKENI. In DNA form, the CDR3 reads TGTGCCAGCTCACCTCCGGACGCCTACGAGCAGTACTTC. Residues: CASSPPDAYEQYF.

This clonotype came up a few times. CDR3 sequence: CSARVPSGRAMETQYF. DNA for the CDR3: TGCAGTGCTAGAGTACCTAGCGGGAGGGCCATGGAGACCCAGTACTTC. The V and J genes are TRBV20-1 and TRBJ2-5; 12 bases match TRBD2. Losses at the gene ends were 1 base for V and 5 bases for J; bases not matched to a gene: 8. CDR3 length equals 16 residues. Germline V CDR1 and CDR2: DFQATT, SNEGSKA (reference sequence).

There are a few counts of this clonotype. V is TRBV7-9 and J is TRBJ2-3; 14 bases are shared with TRBD2. With 4 bases clipped from V and 4 bases from J, the junction kept 4 bases outside the gene matches. The V gene's germline CDR1 is SEHNR and CDR2 FQNEAQ (reference sequence). CDR3 length: 16 amino acids. CDR3 in DNA: TGTGCCAGCAGCTCGGGACTAGCGGGAGTTTCAGATACGCAGTATTTT. Amino acids: CASSSGLAGVSDTQYF.

In this sample, this clonotype turned up many times. The chain couples TRBV15 to TRBJ1-5; no reliable D call. CDR3 length equals 15 residues. V lost 0 bases and J 0 bases, leaving 6 bases between the germline ends. Germline V lookup: CDR1 LNHNV, CDR2 YYDKDF (reference sequence). CDR3 loop: CATSRDKGSNQPQHF. CDR3 nucleotides: TGTGCCACCAGCAGAGATAAGGGTAGCAATCAGCCCCAGCATTTT. The whole variable domain, filled in from reference TRBV15 and TRBJ1-5, reads DAMVIQNPRYQVTQFGKPVTLSCSQTLNHNVMYWYQQKSSQAPKLLFHYYDKDFNNEADTPDNFQSRRPNTSFCFLDIRSPGLGDTAMYLCATSRDKGSNQPQHFGDGTRLSIL.